The TCR beta chain under discussion was sequenced for a study of blood T cell repertoires in COVID-19. The CDR3 extends over 15 amino acids. Losses at the gene ends were 9 bases for V and 2 bases for J; bases not matched to a gene: 10. Germline CDR1 ENHRY, CDR2 SYGVKD. Self-reported history from a screening survey and questionnaire set each donor's cohort. Data came from immunoSEQ multiplex PCR; TCRdb stores just in-frame clones and leaves some out. Here the sample spans approximately 170,000 clones, about 84% being singletons. Sequencing was carried out using PBMCs or T cells enriched from blood (not recorded which). The V call is TRBV10-3, the J call TRBJ2-5, with TRBD2 matching over 9 bases. This TCR was sampled from a man aged 35 to 55 who had recovered from COVID-19. The CDR3 DNA sequence: TGTGCCATGGGCCCCGGAAGCGGGGGGCAAGAGACCCAGTACTTC. Translated, it gives CAMGPGSGGQETQYF.